This TCR beta chain was retrieved from a study of T cell clonality in common variable immunodeficiency. Most patients and controls had Caucasian heritage. This clone came up many times. The read terminates 3 residues before the CDR3 end, so the remaining end is supplied by the germline J gene. Using immunoSEQ multiplex PCR, the repertoire was profiled, and TCRdb retains in-frame clones only, with some absent. The specimen has more than 30,000 clones, none found just once. The CDR3 spans 12 residues. Germline V gene sequence: CDR1 ENHRY, CDR2 SYGVKD. V was clipped by 10 bases and J by 4 bases, with 11 bases between them.

The chain couples TRBV10-3 to TRBJ1-5, with D possibly being TRBD1 (6 bases). The specimen was peripheral blood mononuclear cells. The sequence was obtained from a person aged 18 to 70 in good health. The CDR3 loop reads CATGQSNQPQHF. Partial CDR3 DNA: TGTGCCACCGGACAGTCGAATCAGCCC.